One and the same sample provided the 20 T cell receptor beta chains below, sequenced in a study of spatial heterogeneity in lung cancer. In TCRdb, the 5' RACE reads were re-called with MiXCR into one record per CDR3 protein. The sample records 51,000 or so distinct CDR3 sequences, about 7.4% being singletons. Time point in this sample: blood at routine non-recurrence follow-up after resection. Whole RNA obtained from tumor, nontumor lung or frozen PBMC underwent sequencing without sorting. Sequences were derived from PBMCs, sampled at follow-up. All receptors derive from a female donor with early-stage non-small cell lung cancer.

This clonotype came up many times. The chain joins TRBV11-2 to TRBJ1-2; TRBD1 agrees at 8 bases. Germline V gene data show CDR1 as SGHAT and CDR2 as FQNNGV. The CDR3 sequence is 13 residues long. With 6 bases clipped from V and 7 bases from J, the junction kept 7 bases outside the gene matches. CDR3 loop: CASSPGGTSGYTF. The CDR3 coding sequence is TGTGCCAGCAGTCCAGGGGGCACCAGTGGCTACACCTTC. The complete variable domain, with remaining parts taken from reference TRBV11-2 and TRBJ1-2, reads EAGVAQSPRYKIIEKRQSVAFWCNPISGHATLYWYQQILGQGPKLLIQFQNNGVVDDSQLPKDRFSAERLKGVDSTLKIQPAKLEDSAVYLCASSPGGTSGYTFGSGTRLTVV.

This clonotype came up many times. The gene calls are TRBV12-3 or TRBV12-4 and TRBJ1-2; TRBD1 matches 10 bases. The CDR3 is 15 residues long. J lost 7 bases, V lost 0 bases, and 5 bases had no gene match. DNA for the CDR3: TGTGCCAGCAGTTTAGCCGGGACAGGGGTCTCTGGCTACACCTTC. Translated: CASSLAGTGVSGYTF.

This clonotype was detected only a few times. This chain joins TRBV9 and TRBJ1-2, with a tentative D call TRBD1 (6 bases). The germline gives CDR1 SGDLS, CDR2 YYNGEE. V lost 0 bases and J 4 bases, leaving 16 bases between the germline ends. This CDR3 has 16 residues. The CDR3 spells CASSVGVGGSGYGYTF. The CDR3 DNA follows: TGTGCCAGCAGCGTAGGGGTAGGGGGATCTGGCTATGGCTACACCTTC.

The chain recombines TRBV6-6 with TRBJ2-2; 9 bases match TRBD2. The germline V gene has CDR1 MNHNY and CDR2 SVGAGI (reference sequence). The V gene end was trimmed by 6 bases and the J gene end by 2 bases; junction bases not matched to a gene: 4. This CDR3 spans 15 amino acids. This chain's CDR3 is CASSRLAVNTGELFF. CDR3 sequence (DNA): TGTGCCAGCAGCCGACTAGCGGTTAACACCGGGGAGCTGTTTTTT.

This clonotype occurred a few times. This sequence joins TRBV6-5 and TRBJ2-1; D not resolved. V shed 8 bases and J shed 3 bases, with 14 bases lying between them. CDR3 size: 14 residues. From germline, CDR1 is MNHEY and CDR2 SVGAGI. The CDR3 DNA reads TGTGCCAGCGGCGGCCCAAGGGACTACAATGAGCAGTTCTTC. Its translation is CASGGPRDYNEQFF.

There are many counts of this clonotype. The rearrangement links TRBV18 to TRBJ1-5; D gene ambiguous. The V end was cut by 4 bases, the J end by 6 bases, with 10 bases between. Germline V gives CDR1 KGHSH, CDR2 LQKENI. The CDR3 loop spans 13 amino acids. The CDR3 region is CASSQGIGQPQHF. The CDR3 nucleotides read TGTGCCAGCTCACAGGGTATCGGTCAGCCCCAGCATTTT.

A single count supports this clonotype. A much larger clone differs from this one at a single base, so this may be a read error. The chain has TRBV7-6 and TRBJ1-1, with a possible D match to TRBD1 (5 bases). CDR3 length: 15 residues. V was clipped by 6 bases and J by 4 bases, with 18 bases between them. Looked up from germline, CDR1 is SGHVS and CDR2 is FNYEAQ. CDR3 DNA sequence: TGTGCCAGCAGGTCTAATGTGGGGGGGGTCACTGAAGCTTTCTTT. Protein sequence: CASRSNVGGVTEAFF.

This clonotype was counted ten times or more. The chain couples TRBV5-1 to TRBJ1-1, with D perhaps TRBD1 (6 bases). Germline loops: CDR1 SGHRS, CDR2 YFSETQ. Trimming shortened V by 4 bases and J by 0 bases, and 13 bases separated the two germline ends. The CDR3 spans 15 residues. The CDR3 DNA is TGCGCCAGCAGCCCCCCAGACAGGTTGAACACTGAAGCTTTCTTT. Protein sequence: CASSPPDRLNTEAFF.

This clonotype was recorded many times. The chain joins TRBV5-1 to TRBJ2-3; D uncertain. This CDR3 contains 12 residues. Looked up from germline, CDR1 is SGHRS and CDR2 is YFSETQ. V lost 3 bases to trimming and J lost 5 bases, with 7 bases between them. CDR3 in amino acids: CASSSQGDTQYF. For the CDR3, the DNA is TGCGCCAGCAGCTCTCAAGGAGATACGCAGTATTTT.

This clonotype was detected ten times or more. The chain combines TRBV6-1 with TRBJ2-7; TRBD1 agrees at 7 bases. Trimming cost V 7 bases and J 3 bases; bases outside gene matches: 6. Germline CDR1 and CDR2: MNHNS and SASEGT. This CDR3 is 13 amino acids long. The CDR3 DNA sequence: TGTGCCAGCATTAGGACAGGAGGCTACGAGCAGTACTTC. This gives the protein CASIRTGGYEQYF.

In this sample, this clonotype turned up many times. The chain uses TRBV28 and TRBJ2-5; TRBD1 aligns across 7 bases. The ends lost 6 bases at V and 4 bases at J; junction bases unmatched: 8. Germline values: CDR1 MDHEN, CDR2 SYDVKM. This CDR3 has 14 residues. The chain's CDR3 is CASSPTGIRETQYF. DNA of the CDR3: TGTGCCAGCAGCCCGACAGGGATCCGAGAGACCCAGTACTTC.

This clonotype was seen only a few times. The genes are TRBV27 and TRBJ2-7; perhaps TRBD1 as D (5 bases). Germline assignment: CDR1 MNHEY and CDR2 SMNVEV (reference sequence). This CDR3 has 15 residues. V was cut by 5 bases and J by 5 bases, with 19 bases left in between. DNA of the CDR3: TGTGCCAGCAGTCCCTTGAAAACCCTAGGGGACGAGCAGTACTTC. Translated, it gives CASSPLKTLGDEQYF.

This clonotype was seen more than once but under ten times. V and J are TRBV20-1 and TRBJ2-5; tentative D call: TRBD1 (5 bases). The V end was cut by 0 bases, the J end by 4 bases, with 12 bases between. The CDR3 length is 14 residues. Germline CDR1 is DFQATT and CDR2 is SNEGSKA (reference sequence). CDR3 in DNA: TGCAGTGCTAGAGATTTCCAGGGCCGAGAGACCCAGTACTTC. It encodes CSARDFQGRETQYF.

The table lists this clonotype with a few counts. The V call is TRBV7-6, the J call TRBJ1-5, with D hard to call. This CDR3 spans 14 amino acids. The V and J ends lost 1 base and 5 bases respectively, with 9 bases between them. The germline V gene encodes CDR1 SGHVS and CDR2 FNYEAQ. This chain's CDR3 is CASSLGQVHQPQHF. CDR3 nucleotides: TGTGCCAGCAGCTTAGGGCAGGTACATCAGCCCCAGCATTTT.

The sample holds many counts of this clonotype. The chain links TRBV11-3 to TRBJ2-1, with 11 bases lining up with TRBD2. Germline CDR1 reads SGHNT; CDR2 reads YENEEA. The trim removed 3 bases at V and 8 bases at J, leaving 6 bases unmatched. The CDR3 consists of 15 residues. As DNA, the CDR3 is TGTGCCAGCAGCTTTAGCGGGGGGGCTTTGCATGAGCAGTTCTTC. This sequence encodes CASSFSGGALHEQFF.

This clonotype occurred many times. This sequence joins TRBV11-1 and TRBJ2-1; D not certain. Looked up from germline, CDR1 is SGHAT and CDR2 is FQDESV (reference sequence). Trimming stripped 3 bases from V and 0 bases from J, with 9 bases between. The CDR3 contains 15 residues. The CDR3, as DNA: TGTGCCAGCAGCTTCCGGCAAAGCTCCTACAATGAGCAGTTCTTC. Residues: CASSFRQSSYNEQFF.

CDR3 sequence: CASRNSYNEQFF. Written as DNA, the CDR3 is TGTGCCAGTAGGAATTCCTACAATGAGCAGTTCTTC. This chain links TRBV28 with TRBJ2-1; D not resolved. The CDR3 consists of 12 residues. Germline CDR1 reads MDHEN; CDR2 reads SYDVKM. With 9 bases removed from V and 1 base from J, the gap between germline ends came to 7 bases.

The rearrangement joins TRBV5-5 to TRBJ2-3; perhaps TRBD2 as D (6 bases). Looked up from germline, CDR1 is SGHKS and CDR2 is YYEKEE (reference sequence). This CDR3 contains 19 residues. Trimming left V 1 base short and J 2 bases short, with 23 bases between. DNA for the CDR3: TGTGCCAGCAGCTTGAGAATGGAGGGGCCTACTGCCTACACAGATACGCAGTATTTT. It encodes CASSLRMEGPTAYTDTQYF.

Ten or more counts support this clonotype. This chain links TRBV20-1 with TRBJ2-1, with D perhaps given as TRBD1 or TRBD2 (7 bases each). This CDR3 contains 13 residues. CDR1 is DFQATT, CDR2 SNEGSKA, per germline (reference sequence). Trimming shortened V by 5 bases and J by 9 bases, and 17 bases separated the two germline ends. CDR3 residues: CSAAWDSGTEQFF. The CDR3 nucleotides read TGCAGTGCTGCCTGGGACAGCGGGACTGAGCAGTTCTTC.

This clonotype occurred a few times. The rearrangement uses TRBV5-1 and TRBJ1-1; D is uncertain. The CDR3 has 14 amino acids. Per germline, CDR1 SGHRS and CDR2 YFSETQ. The V end lost 3 bases, the J end lost 3 bases, and 12 bases lay between the germline ends. This CDR3 reads CASSSHGRDTEAFF. DNA for the CDR3: TGCGCCAGCAGCTCCCACGGGAGGGACACTGAAGCTTTCTTT.